What follows are 17 T cell receptor beta chains derived from one specimen sequenced in a study of blood T cell repertoires in COVID-19. Clones were read by immunoSEQ multiplex PCR, and TCRdb kept only the in-frame ones, dropping some. This table holds a few hundred thousand clones, 75% to 90% found once. Sequenced: PBMCs or T cells enriched from blood (not recorded which). These receptors all stem from a woman in her forties who had recovered from COVID-19.

CDR3 amino acids: CASSLVGASLYEQYF. In DNA, the CDR3 is TGCGCCAGCAGCTTGGTAGGGGCCTCTCTCTACGAGCAGTACTTC. V usage is TRBV5-1 and J usage is TRBJ2-7; D perhaps matches TRBD1 (5 bases). Germline V gives CDR1 SGHRS, CDR2 YFSETQ. This CDR3 is 15 amino acids long. Trimming pared 0 bases from V and 3 bases from J, leaving 13 bases between.

This chain links TRBV4-3 with TRBJ2-7; maybe TRBD1 (6 bases). The V gene's germline CDR1 is LGHNA and CDR2 YSLEER. V dropped 2 bases and J dropped 2 bases, with 10 bases sitting between them. This CDR3 has 14 amino acids. This chain's CDR3 is CASSQTGITYEQYF. The CDR3 nucleotides read TGCGCCAGCAGCCAAACAGGGATCACCTACGAGCAGTACTTC.

The chain carries TRBV10-3 and TRBJ2-7; 9 positions match TRBD1. V lost 4 bases and J lost 5; bases outside the gene matches: 6. Germline CDR1 is ENHRY and CDR2 is SYGVKD. This CDR3 is 14 amino acids long. CDR3 protein: CAISGRDRENEQYF. The CDR3 DNA reads TGTGCCATCAGTGGCCGGGACAGGGAGAACGAGCAGTACTTC.

The chain recombines TRBV4-3 with TRBJ1-6; D perhaps matches TRBD1 (5 bases). This CDR3 contains 18 residues. The germline V gene has CDR1 LGHNA and CDR2 YSLEER. Trimming cost V 4 bases and J 1 base, with 17 bases left between them. The CDR3 protein is CASSPQGTGGSYNSPLHF. CDR3 coding DNA: TGCGCCAGCAGCCCCCAAGGGACCGGGGGATCCTATAATTCACCCCTCCACTTT.

This chain connects TRBV29-1 to TRBJ1-1; D not certain. Germline lookup yields CDR1 SQVTM and CDR2 ANQGSEA. The CDR3 is 14 amino acids. Between the trimmed V and J ends, which lost 0 bases and 11 bases, there was a span of 19 bases. The CDR3 region has the DNA TGCAGCGTTGAAGATGAAGAGGGTTGGCTTAGGGCTTTCTTT. Its protein is CSVEDEEGWLRAFF.

This clone has a single count. This chain uses TRBV7-8 with TRBJ1-3; the match to TRBD1 covers 8 bases. This CDR3 contains 14 residues. Per germline, CDR1 SGHVS and CDR2 FQNEAQ. V was pared by 5 bases and J by 5 bases, with 5 bases of the junction left unmatched. CDR3 DNA sequence: TGTGCCAGCAGCAAACAGGGGGGCAGAAACACCATATATTTT. This codes for CASSKQGGRNTIYF.

This chain links TRBV27 with TRBJ2-7, with TRBD2 as a possible D gene (6 bases). With 3 bases removed from V and 3 bases from J, the gap between germline ends came to 12 bases. Per germline, CDR1 MNHEY and CDR2 SMNVEV (reference sequence). The CDR3 has 14 residues. CDR3 nucleotide sequence: TGTGCCAGCAGTTTGGGGGGAAGCGGCTACGAGCAGTACTTC. It is translated as CASSLGGSGYEQYF.

About this clone: This specimen includes other DNA sequences encoding the same CDR3. The chain links TRBV12-3 or TRBV12-4 to TRBJ1-5, with 7 bases fitting TRBD1. V dropped 6 bases and J dropped 4; count of bases not matched to a gene: 3. The CDR3 totals 13 residues. CDR3 amino acids: CASRPTGNQPQHF. The CDR3, as DNA: TGTGCCAGCAGGCCGACAGGGAATCAGCCCCAGCATTTT.

Worth noting for this clone: Distinct nucleotide sequences in the sample also encode this CDR3. The chain is built from TRBV3-1 (or the pseudogene TRBV3-2) and TRBJ2-2; perhaps TRBD2 as D (6 bases). The germline V gene encodes CDR1 LGHDT and CDR2 YNNKEL (reference sequence). The CDR3 extends over 16 amino acids. V was clipped by 3 bases and J by 1 base, with 12 bases between them. This CDR3 is CASSQGPGGNTGELFF. In DNA form, the CDR3 reads TGTGCCAGCAGCCAGGGACCCGGGGGGAACACCGGGGAGCTGTTTTTT.

The genes are TRBV29-1 and TRBJ2-3; 10 positions match TRBD2. The V segment lost 7 bases and the J segment 0 bases; nucleotides outside the gene matches: 4. Per germline, CDR1 SQVTM and CDR2 ANQGSEA. The CDR3 covers 14 residues. This CDR3 reads CSAPTSGSTDTQYF. The CDR3 nucleotides are TGCAGCGCACCGACTAGCGGGAGCACAGATACGCAGTATTTT.

As for this clone: Other nucleotide sequences in the sample specify the same CDR3. This chain connects TRBV9 to TRBJ2-3; 7 positions agree with TRBD2. V shed 0 bases and J 3 bases; nucleotides not matched to a gene: 1. The V gene's germline CDR1 is SGDLS and CDR2 YYNGEE. This CDR3 comprises 14 residues. The CDR3 is CASSVGGSTDTQYF. The CDR3 DNA follows: TGTGCCAGCAGCGTAGGCGGGAGTACAGATACGCAGTATTTT.

The CDR3 region has the DNA TGTGCCAGCAGCTTCTGGAGAAACGCCTATGGTGGCTACACCTTC. It is translated as CASSFWRNAYGGYTF. This sequence joins TRBV5-6 and TRBJ1-2; unclear D gene. Germline assignment: CDR1 SGHDT and CDR2 YYEEEE. There are 15 residues in the CDR3. Trimming took off 2 bases at V and 7 bases at J, with 18 bases between the two ends.

A single count supports this clone. The chain combines TRBV10-3 with TRBJ2-7, with 8 positions matching TRBD1. From germline, CDR1 is ENHRY and CDR2 SYGVKD. The CDR3 consists of 14 residues. J was trimmed by 6 bases and V by 4 bases; bases with no gene match: 8. The CDR3 sequence is CAISGPTGGGEQYF. For the CDR3, the DNA is TGTGCCATCAGTGGACCTACAGGGGGAGGCGAGCAGTACTTC.

This chain connects TRBV3-1 (or the pseudogene TRBV3-2) to TRBJ1-6; tentative D call: TRBD1 (6 bases). Trimming left V 4 bases short and J 5 bases short, with 24 bases between. The germline V gene has CDR1 LGHDT and CDR2 YNNKEL (reference sequence). The CDR3 covers 19 residues. CDR3 in amino acids: CASSPITGKSVGNNSPLHF. Written as DNA, the CDR3 is TGTGCCAGCAGCCCGATCACAGGGAAATCGGTTGGAAATAATTCACCCCTCCACTTT.

This sequence joins TRBV5-5 and TRBJ2-7; D perhaps matches TRBD1 (5 bases). Looked up from germline, CDR1 is SGHKS and CDR2 is YYEKEE (reference sequence). This CDR3 comprises 16 residues. V lost 6 bases and J 2 bases, leaving 21 bases between the germline ends. CDR3 sequence reads: CASTQAGSLWTYEQYF. The CDR3 coding sequence is TGTGCCAGCACCCAGGCAGGGTCCCTTTGGACCTACGAGCAGTACTTC.

This clone occurred once. The rearrangement uses TRBV9 and TRBJ2-1, with 9 nucleotides matching TRBD2. The CDR3 is 16 amino acids. Per the germline V gene, CDR1 is SGDLS and CDR2 is YYNGEE. Unmatched junction bases numbered 9, after V lost 0 bases and J lost 8 bases. Here the CDR3 DNA reads TGTGCCAGCAGCGTAGATGGTCTAGCGGGATTGGATGAGCAGTTCTTC. Its translation is CASSVDGLAGLDEQFF.

Of note for this clone: Germline and junction disagree at one end, which may indicate a read error. The chain recombines TRBV11-2 with TRBJ2-2, with TRBD1 identical over 10 bases. CDR3 length: 14 amino acids. Germline CDR1 reads SGHAT; CDR2 reads FQNNGV. CDR3: CASSTRTGGEVEGF. CDR3 nucleotides: TGTGCCAGCAGCACCCGGACAGGGGGGGAGGTAGAGGGGTTT.